Each of the 27 T cell receptor beta chains below was sequenced from the same sample in a study of cytomegalovirus exposure and HLA in healthy donors. Amplification used 60 Vbeta primers and 13 Jbeta primers. Generated by immunoSEQ multiplex PCR, the TCRdb table keeps only in-frame clones and is missing some. The repertoire holds 120,000 to 150,000 clones, 60% to 80% seen once, with around 6.7% in the top ten. What was sequenced was PBMCs. These receptors originate from a woman between 40 and 50 years old in good health and CMV-seropositive.

V is TRBV6-1 and J is TRBJ2-1, with 7 bases fitting TRBD1. J gave up 0 bases and V 2 bases, and 7 bases lay outside the gene matches. The CDR3 contains 17 residues. The germline gives CDR1 MNHNS, CDR2 SASEGT. CDR3 DNA: TGTGCCAGCAGTGAACCGGACAGGAAAGGCTCCTACAATGAGCAGTTCTTC. This gives the protein CASSEPDRKGSYNEQFF.

The chain has TRBV4-2 and TRBJ2-4, with 9 bases aligning to TRBD2. Germline V gives CDR1 LGHNA, CDR2 YNFKEQ. The CDR3 sequence is 14 residues long. J lost 8 bases, V lost 1 base, and 3 bases had no gene match. CDR3 residues: CASSQVVAGDIQYF. DNA for the CDR3: TGTGCCAGCAGCCAAGTAGTAGCGGGGGACATTCAGTACTTC.

This clone was picked up one time. As DNA, the CDR3 is TGTGCCAGCAGTGACCATTCTGGAGGGGGCCGTGAGCAGTTCTTC. Translating it yields CASSDHSGGGREQFF. V usage is TRBV2 and J usage is TRBJ2-1, with D tentatively TRBD1 (7 bases). The V gene lost 3 bases and the J gene lost 9 bases, with 18 bases spanning the gap. Germline values: CDR1 SNHLY, CDR2 FYNNEI. The CDR3 has 15 amino acids.

This clone was observed a single time. The J gene is TRBJ2-7, the V gene TRBV2; 7 bases align to TRBD1. The germline V gene encodes CDR1 SNHLY and CDR2 FYNNEI. The CDR3 runs to 15 residues. V dropped 6 bases and J dropped 4; count of bases not matched to a gene: 12. In nucleotides, the CDR3 is TGTGCCAGCAGGGAGCTCGGGACAGAAAGATACGAGCAGTACTTC. This gives the protein CASRELGTERYEQYF.

The chain joins TRBV6-1 to TRBJ2-2; 8 nucleotides align to TRBD2. The CDR3 runs 15 residues. Germline V gives CDR1 MNHNS, CDR2 SASEGT. J lost 6 bases, V lost 6 bases, and 9 bases had no gene match. The CDR3 nucleotides are TGTGCCAGCAGGACCGGGGGGGCCAGGTCCGGGGAGCTGTTTTTT. Translating it yields CASRTGGARSGELFF.

This clone was found once. The chain joins TRBV7-3 to TRBJ2-5; TRBD1 agrees at 9 bases. The CDR3 loop spans 17 amino acids. J lost 1 base, V lost 5 bases, and 11 bases had no gene match. Germline CDR1 is SGHTA and CDR2 is FQGTGA. CDR3 residues: CASSIGQGRGSQETQYF. CDR3 nucleotide sequence: TGTGCCAGCAGCATTGGACAGGGGCGCGGATCCCAAGAGACCCAGTACTTC.

The chain combines TRBV18 with TRBJ1-4, with D unclear. Germline-derived CDR1 and CDR2 are KGHSH and LQKENI. The length of the CDR3 is 14 residues. Trimming pared 4 bases from V and 3 bases from J, leaving 9 bases between. The CDR3 sequence is CASSLRRSNEKLFF. The CDR3 DNA is TGTGCCAGCTCACTGCGCAGGTCTAATGAAAAACTGTTTTTT.

This chain joins TRBV5-6 and TRBJ1-2, with D tentatively TRBD1 (6 bases). CDR3 size: 13 residues. From germline, CDR1 is SGHDT and CDR2 YYEEEE. V shed 4 bases and J shed 8 bases, with 15 bases lying between them. CDR3 DNA: TGTGCCAGCAGCCCACGTGGGGGGGGCGGCTACACCTTC. It translates to CASSPRGGGGYTF. Supplemented by reference TRBV5-6 and TRBJ1-2, the full variable domain reads DAGVTQSPTHLIKTRGQQVTLRCSPKSGHDTVSWYQQALGQGPQFIFQYYEEEERQRGNFPDRFSGHQFPNYSSELNVNALLLGDSALYLCASSPRGGGGYTFGSGTRLTVV.

This clone was counted a few times. The rearrangement joins TRBV5-1 to TRBJ2-5, with 12 bases identical to TRBD2. CDR1 is SGHRS and CDR2 is YFSETQ in the germline V gene. This CDR3 comprises 15 residues. Germline trimming cut 0 bases from V and 5 bases from J; bases unmatched to any gene: 2. The CDR3 DNA follows: TGCGCCAGCAGCTTGGAGGGGACTAGCGGGGAGACCCAGTACTTC. Encoded protein: CASSLEGTSGETQYF.

V gene TRBV11-2 combines with J gene TRBJ2-1, with 8 bases aligning to TRBD1. Per germline, CDR1 SGHAT and CDR2 FQNNGV. This CDR3 has 15 residues. With 4 bases clipped from V and 6 bases from J, the junction kept 8 bases outside the gene matches. CDR3 bases: TGTGCCAGCAGCTCCTCAGGGGGCAGCGGCAATGAGCAGTTCTTC. Translating it yields CASSSSGGSGNEQFF.

V gene TRBV5-4 combines with J gene TRBJ2-1; 8 bases fit TRBD2. The CDR3 sequence is 14 residues long. Germline V CDR1 and CDR2: SGHNT, YYREEE (reference sequence). Trimming took 4 bases from V and 7 from J; bases not matched to a gene: 7. As DNA, the CDR3 is TGTGCCAGCAGCCTCGGGGGGGCAGGGAATGAGCAGTTCTTC. This sequence encodes CASSLGGAGNEQFF.

The rearrangement links TRBV6-1 to TRBJ1-2, with 7 bases fitting TRBD1. The CDR3 is 13 amino acids. The ends lost 7 bases at V and 8 bases at J; junction bases unmatched: 10. CDR1 MNHNS and CDR2 SASEGT come from the germline V gene. Written as DNA, the CDR3 is TGTGCCAGCACCACGTCAGGGGGAAGGGGCTACACCTTC. It yields the protein CASTTSGGRGYTF.

In regard to this clone: One end of the junction varies from germline; a read error may be responsible. The V and J genes are TRBV6-1 and TRBJ2-5; 12 bases are shared with TRBD2. Looked up from germline, CDR1 is MNHNS and CDR2 is SASEGT. This CDR3 spans 14 amino acids. The CDR3 reads CASSEGLAGGEVDF. In nucleotides, the CDR3 is TGTGCCAGCAGTGAAGGCCTAGCGGGGGGGGAGGTGGACTTC.

This clone was recorded a few times. The chain employs TRBV13 and TRBJ2-7; D is perhaps TRBD2 (5 bases). Trimming left V 0 bases short and J 7 bases short, with 13 bases between. Germline CDR1 and CDR2: PRHDT and FYEKMQ (reference sequence). This CDR3 has 14 residues. The CDR3 protein is CASSLGTLAGEQYF. CDR3 in DNA: TGTGCCAGCAGCTTAGGCACCTTGGCGGGTGAGCAGTACTTC.

This clone was seen just once. V gene TRBV7-6 combines with J gene TRBJ2-7; 10 bases are shared with TRBD1. The ends lost 5 bases at V and 7 bases at J; junction bases unmatched: 11. The V gene's germline CDR1 is SGHVS and CDR2 FNYEAQ. There are 15 residues in the CDR3. CDR3 protein: CASSAGQGGLWEQYF. The DNA for the CDR3 is TGTGCCAGCAGCGCCGGACAGGGGGGACTTTGGGAGCAGTACTTC.

V and J are TRBV2 and TRBJ2-7; D is perhaps TRBD2 (5 bases). This CDR3 has 16 amino acids. CDR1 SNHLY and CDR2 FYNNEI come from the germline V gene. The V and J ends lost 1 base and 0 bases respectively, with 13 bases between them. CDR3 DNA: TGTGCCAGCAGTGAAGGGAGAGGGTCGAGCTCCTACGAGCAGTACTTC. Protein product: CASSEGRGSSSYEQYF.

This chain uses TRBV19 with TRBJ1-6, with 9 bases identical to TRBD1. CDR1 LNHDA and CDR2 SQIVND come from the germline V gene (reference sequence). V gave up 3 bases and J gave up 7 bases; unmatched junction bases: 7. This CDR3 is 16 amino acids long. The CDR3 region has the DNA TGTGCCAGTAGTATCTTACAGGGGGCCGGGAATTCACCCCTCCACTTT. Residues: CASSILQGAGNSPLHF.

V gene TRBV9 combines with J gene TRBJ1-6; a weak D match, TRBD1 (6 bases). Trimming cost V 3 bases and J 6 bases, with 10 bases left between them. In germline, CDR1 is SGDLS, CDR2 YYNGEE. This CDR3 has 14 amino acids. This chain's CDR3 is CASSDPGANSPLHF. The DNA for the CDR3 is TGTGCCAGCAGCGACCCAGGGGCTAATTCACCCCTCCACTTT.

V usage is TRBV28 and J usage is TRBJ1-1; 9 positions match TRBD1. With V trimmed by 2 bases and J by 0 bases, 10 bases remained unmatched. CDR1 MDHEN and CDR2 SYDVKM come from the germline V gene. The CDR3 is 18 amino acids. DNA for the CDR3: TGTGCCAGCAGTTTAGGAGGACAGGGGCCCACCATGAACACTGAAGCTTTCTTT. Residues: CASSLGGQGPTMNTEAFF.

The chain uses TRBV19 and TRBJ1-1; D may be TRBD1 (6 bases). This CDR3 spans 14 amino acids. Germline-derived CDR1 and CDR2 are LNHDA and SQIVND (reference sequence). V gave up 7 bases and J gave up 3 bases, with 15 bases separating them. In DNA, the CDR3 is TGTGCCAGTACCGGACAGAACTTTTACACTGAAGCTTTCTTT. It translates to CASTGQNFYTEAFF.

This chain's CDR3 is CASSPANGEETQYF. The CDR3 DNA reads as TGTGCCAGCAGCCCCGCCAACGGGGAGGAGACCCAGTACTTC. The V call is TRBV11-2, the J call TRBJ2-5; a possible D gene is TRBD2 (5 bases). The CDR3 extends over 14 amino acids. The V gene's germline CDR1 is SGHAT and CDR2 FQNNGV. Trimming stripped 5 bases from V and 5 bases from J, with 15 bases between.

The rearrangement joins TRBV5-1 to TRBJ1-6; D remains ambiguous. This CDR3 is 16 amino acids long. V lost 0 bases to trimming and J lost 0 bases, with 7 bases between them. Germline CDR1 is SGHRS and CDR2 is YFSETQ. CDR3: CASSLERSSYNSPLHF. In DNA, the CDR3 is TGCGCCAGCAGCTTGGAGAGGAGCTCCTATAATTCACCCCTCCACTTT. The full variable domain, its missing parts supplied by reference TRBV5-1 and TRBJ1-6, is KAGVTQTPRYLIKTRGQQVTLSCSPISGHRSVSWYQQTPGQGLQFLFEYFSETQRNKGNFPGRFSGRQFSNSRSEMNVSTLELGDSALYLCASSLERSSYNSPLHFGNGTRLTVT.

The chain couples TRBV7-9 to TRBJ2-5, with D maybe TRBD2 (6 bases). CDR1 and CDR2 (germline): SEHNR, FQNEAQ (reference sequence). V was trimmed by 0 bases and J by 4 bases, leaving 18 bases between them. The CDR3 has 17 residues. The CDR3 spells CASSLAFGTGFGETQYF. The CDR3 nucleotides read TGTGCCAGCAGCTTAGCATTTGGGACTGGATTTGGAGAGACCCAGTACTTC.

The rearrangement uses TRBV18 and TRBJ1-5, with a tentative D call TRBD1 (6 bases). Germline CDR1 reads KGHSH; CDR2 reads LQKENI. This CDR3 is built from 13 residues. The V end was cut by 5 bases, the J end by 4 bases, with 9 bases between. CDR3: CASSGTGNQPQHF. For the CDR3, the DNA is TGTGCCAGCTCAGGAACAGGGAATCAGCCCCAGCATTTT.

This clone was picked up a small number of times. The chain links TRBV4-2 to TRBJ2-7, with D maybe TRBD2 (5 bases). The ends were cut back, 1 base at V and 4 bases at J, with 14 bases in the middle. This CDR3 has 15 residues. Germline V gives CDR1 LGHNA, CDR2 YNFKEQ. This chain's CDR3 is CASSQAEGGEYEQYF. The CDR3 bases are TGTGCCAGCAGCCAAGCCGAAGGAGGTGAATACGAGCAGTACTTC.

The gene calls are TRBV5-6 and TRBJ2-2, with D hard to call. This CDR3 contains 17 residues. The V and J ends lost 4 bases and 0 bases respectively, with 16 bases between them. Germline CDR1 and CDR2: SGHDT and YYEEEE. The CDR3 DNA reads TGTGCCAGCAGCCAAAAGACACTTCACGCGAACACCGGGGAGCTGTTTTTT. Translation gives CASSQKTLHANTGELFF.

This chain connects TRBV7-3 to TRBJ2-2; D ambiguous. The CDR3 has 13 residues. Trimming shortened V by 2 bases and J by 6 bases, and 7 bases separated the two germline ends. Germline V gene lookup returns CDR1 SGHTA and CDR2 FQGTGA. CDR3 DNA: TGTGCCAGCAGCTTATTTGTCTCCGGGGAGCTGTTTTTT. Translating it yields CASSLFVSGELFF.